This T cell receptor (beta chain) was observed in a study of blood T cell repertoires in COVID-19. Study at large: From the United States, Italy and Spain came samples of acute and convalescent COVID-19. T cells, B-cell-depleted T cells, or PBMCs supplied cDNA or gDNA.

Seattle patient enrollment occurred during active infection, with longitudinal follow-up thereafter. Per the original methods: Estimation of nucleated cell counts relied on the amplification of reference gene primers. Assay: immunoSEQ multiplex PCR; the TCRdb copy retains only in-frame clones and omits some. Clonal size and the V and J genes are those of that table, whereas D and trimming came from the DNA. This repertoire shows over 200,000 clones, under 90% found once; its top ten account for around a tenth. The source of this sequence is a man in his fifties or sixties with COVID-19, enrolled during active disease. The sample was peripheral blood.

CDR3 in DNA: TGTGCCAGCAGGGGGGGAGCCTACGAGCAGTACTTC. This codes for CASRGGAYEQYF. The genes are TRBV2 and TRBJ2-7; TRBD2 might be the D (6 bases). V lost 6 bases to trimming and J lost 2 bases, with 8 bases between them. Looked up from germline, CDR1 is SNHLY and CDR2 is FYNNEI. CDR3 length equals 12 residues.